A single sample gave rise to the 18 T cell receptor beta chains below, sequenced in a study of blood T cell repertoires in COVID-19. Using immunoSEQ multiplex PCR, the repertoire was profiled, and TCRdb retains in-frame clones only, with some absent. The sample contains about 160,000 clones, about 85% of which appear only once. The specimen sequenced was PBMCs or T cells enriched from blood (not recorded which). These receptors all stem from a woman aged 45-65 years who had recovered from COVID-19.

The chain links TRBV15 to TRBJ2-3; the D is unclear. Trimming stripped 0 bases from V and 2 bases from J, with 6 bases between. Germline V gene sequence: CDR1 LNHNV, CDR2 YYDKDF (reference sequence). The CDR3 is made up of 14 amino acids. The CDR3 coding sequence is TGTGCCACCAGCAGAGATCCCATCACAGATACGCAGTATTTT. Protein product: CATSRDPITDTQYF.

This rearrangement joins TRBV9 to TRBJ1-1; 7 bases are a match to TRBD1. This CDR3 comprises 14 residues. Germline V gene lookup returns CDR1 SGDLS and CDR2 YYNGEE. V shed 3 bases, J shed 2 bases, and the junction held 4 bases outside the gene matches. The CDR3 nucleotides are TGTGCCAGCAGCGGCCCAGGGGGAAACACTGAAGCTTTCTTT. Residues: CASSGPGGNTEAFF.

This sequence joins TRBV10-3 and TRBJ2-7; D possibly corresponds to TRBD1 (7 bases). Germline V gene data show CDR1 as ENHRY and CDR2 as SYGVKD. V was cut by 6 bases and J by 3 bases, with 15 bases left in between. The CDR3 sequence is 14 residues long. The CDR3: CAIRQGGNDYEQYF. CDR3 nucleotide sequence: TGTGCCATCAGGCAGGGGGGCAATGACTACGAGCAGTACTTC.

The chain employs TRBV27 and TRBJ2-7, with 12 bases that match TRBD2. This CDR3 is built from 16 residues. CDR1 MNHEY and CDR2 SMNVEV come from the germline V gene (reference sequence). V lost 4 bases, J lost 4 bases, and 8 bases stayed unmatched. Here the CDR3 reads CASSSTLAGGLYEQYF. In nucleotides, the CDR3 is TGTGCCAGCAGTTCCACCCTAGCGGGGGGGCTTTACGAGCAGTACTTC.

The genes are TRBV5-1 and TRBJ2-7, with TRBD2 identical over 13 bases. The trim removed 4 bases at V and 2 bases at J, leaving 6 bases unmatched. The germline V gene encodes CDR1 SGHRS and CDR2 YFSETQ. The CDR3 totals 16 residues. CDR3 sequence (DNA): TGCGCCAGCAGCCTGACTAGCGGGGGGCCGACCTACGAGCAGTACTTC. Residues: CASSLTSGGPTYEQYF.

V usage is TRBV27 and J usage is TRBJ1-6, with D possibly TRBD1 on 6 matching bases. Trimming took off 2 bases at V and 11 bases at J, with 16 bases between the two ends. The CDR3 is 15 residues long. CDR1 is MNHEY and CDR2 is SMNVEV in the germline V gene (reference sequence). In DNA form, the CDR3 reads TGTGCCAGCAGTTTAGGACAGACAGGACCAACACCCCTCCACTTT. It is translated as CASSLGQTGPTPLHF.

This clone was seen a handful of times. The chain couples TRBV3-1 (or the pseudogene TRBV3-2) to TRBJ2-7; D is undetermined. The V gene's germline CDR1 is LGHDT and CDR2 YNNKEL (reference sequence). With 1 base removed from V and 0 bases from J, the gap between germline ends came to 13 bases. CDR3 length equals 16 residues. The CDR3 sequence: CASSQGIAAISYEQYF. CDR3 coding DNA: TGTGCCAGCAGCCAAGGGATAGCAGCCATCTCCTACGAGCAGTACTTC.

The CDR3 is CASSLGGTGNNEQFF. CDR3 DNA: TGTGCCAGCAGTTTAGGTGGGACAGGGAACAATGAGCAGTTCTTC. The genes are TRBV6-2 or TRBV6-3 and TRBJ2-1, with 9 bases identical to TRBD1. V trimming: 4 bases; J trimming: 5 bases; junction bases outside the gene matches: 6. The CDR3 is made up of 15 amino acids. Looked up from germline, CDR1 is MNHEY and CDR2 is SVGEGT.

This rearrangement joins TRBV5-1 to TRBJ1-4, with 7 bases aligning to TRBD1. Trimming removed 3 bases from V and 2 bases from J; junction bases left unmatched: 4. Germline V lookup: CDR1 SGHRS, CDR2 YFSETQ. The CDR3 covers 15 residues. The CDR3: CASSSGQPTNEKLFF. CDR3 coding DNA: TGCGCCAGCAGCTCGGGACAGCCGACTAATGAAAAACTGTTTTTT.

This clone showed up just once. The gene calls are TRBV6-6 and TRBJ1-6; 9 nucleotides line up with TRBD1. The ends lost 5 bases at V and 7 bases at J; junction bases unmatched: 6. The length of the CDR3 is 15 residues. Germline values: CDR1 MNHNY, CDR2 SVGAGI (reference sequence). The chain's CDR3 is CASSIQGARNSPLHF. CDR3 sequence (DNA): TGTGCCAGCAGTATACAGGGGGCGCGCAATTCACCCCTCCACTTT.

This chain connects TRBV7-9 to TRBJ2-2, with D uncertain. The CDR3 extends over 12 amino acids. V was shortened by 1 base and J by 7 bases, with 4 bases between the two germline ends. From germline, CDR1 is SEHNR and CDR2 FQNEAQ (reference sequence). The DNA for the CDR3 is TGTGCCAGCAGCTTAGACAACGGGGAGCTGTTTTTT. It is translated as CASSLDNGELFF.

The chain is built from TRBV5-5 and TRBJ2-1; 14 nucleotides line up with TRBD2. The germline V gene encodes CDR1 SGHKS and CDR2 YYEKEE (reference sequence). The CDR3 runs 15 residues. V dropped 3 bases and J dropped 6; count of bases not matched to a gene: 2. The CDR3 protein is CASSWGLAGANEQFF. DNA of the CDR3: TGTGCCAGCAGCTGGGGACTAGCGGGAGCCAATGAGCAGTTCTTC.

The V call is TRBV6-2 or TRBV6-3, the J call TRBJ2-7; 7 bases line up with TRBD2. The CDR3 spans 15 residues. Trimming at V came to 3 bases and at J to 2 bases, leaving 7 bases not matched to a gene. Germline CDR1 and CDR2: MNHEY and SVGEGT. The CDR3 region is CASSYGPGGTYEQYF. CDR3 coding DNA: TGTGCCAGCAGTTATGGTCCGGGGGGAACCTACGAGCAGTACTTC.

The chain has TRBV6-5 and TRBJ2-5, with no clear D. CDR3 size: 11 residues. Looked up from germline, CDR1 is MNHEY and CDR2 is SVGAGI. Between the trimmed V and J ends, which lost 3 bases and 5 bases, there was a span of 4 bases. The chain's CDR3 is CASSYLETQYF. In DNA, the CDR3 is TGTGCCAGCAGTTATCTGGAGACCCAGTACTTC.

The chain joins TRBV27 to TRBJ1-2, with 8 bases identical to TRBD1. CDR1 MNHEY and CDR2 SMNVEV come from the germline V gene (reference sequence). Unmatched junction bases numbered 8, after V lost 4 bases and J lost 7 bases. The CDR3 is made up of 14 amino acids. The CDR3 sequence: CASSSGAQGVGYTF. The CDR3 region has the DNA TGTGCCAGCAGTTCGGGTGCACAGGGGGTTGGCTACACCTTC.

The CDR3 DNA reads TGTGCCAGCATTTCCCGGGACAGGGGGCTATTTACCAGCTCCTACGAGCAGTACTTC. Protein product: CASISRDRGLFTSSYEQYF. The chain links TRBV28 to TRBJ2-7; TRBD1 matches at 12 bases. Germline V gene data show CDR1 as MDHEN and CDR2 as SYDVKM. The CDR3 is made up of 19 amino acids. The V and J ends lost 7 bases and 0 bases, in that order; junction bases with no gene match: 16. The variable domain in full, completed from reference TRBV28 and TRBJ2-7, reads DVKVTQSSRYLVKRTGEKVFLECVQDMDHENMFWYRQDPGLGLRLIYFSYDVKMKEKGDIPEGYSVSREKKERFSLILESASTNQTSMYLCASISRDRGLFTSSYEQYFGPGTRLTVT.

In the case of this clone: The DNA is omitted, as the CDR3 cannot be located on it reliably, and the CDR3 follows TCRdb's listing. The chain combines TRBV4-1 with TRBJ2-1; the table's D gene call, TRBD2, was not cross checked with the DNA. CDR1 is MGHRA and CDR2 is YSYEKL in the germline V gene. Counting both end residues, the CDR3 totals 14 amino acids. CDR3 in amino acids: CASSLQVAGGARVF.

This clone was seen a few times. The chain combines TRBV18 with TRBJ2-2; TRBD1 aligns across 10 bases. The CDR3 has 15 residues. V dropped 6 bases and J dropped 3; count of bases not matched to a gene: 4. The germline CDR1 and CDR2 sequences are KGHSH and LQKENI. This CDR3 is CASSGQGSDTGELFF. The DNA for the CDR3 is TGTGCCAGCTCGGGACAGGGGAGCGACACCGGGGAGCTGTTTTTT.